This T cell receptor (beta chain) was sequenced in a study of shared clonotypes between healthy human individuals. In the original workflow: ImmunoSEQ output held junction-only sequences without quality scores, so filtering differed. Clones were sequenced by immunoSEQ multiplex PCR, and TCRdb holds only the in-frame ones, with some missing. That table gives V, J and clone size, and the DNA gave D and trimming. In the table there are millions of clones, about 95% of which are singletons. Naive CD8 isolation took CD45RO-negative cells positively selected for CCR7 and excluded terminally differentiated effector memory CD45RA+ cells. The germline gives CDR1 SGDLS, CDR2 YYNGEE. The junction had 1 base not matched to a gene; V was cut back by 0 bases and J by 4 bases. The CDR3 totals 14 residues. Notes on this clone: Its antigen is undetermined. Within the sample, other DNA sequences also encode this same CDR3.

General study findings and limits: Despite large depth, sorted-subset datasets appeared incompletely sequenced. The sole specimen, blood, was sampled, and tissue repertoires likely differ. Non-shared clonotypes had lower generation probabilities than clonotypes shared by all four sorted-subset donors.

The specimen sequenced was naive CD8+ T cells sorted from blood. The clonotype originates from a man aged 18 to 29 in good health. This rearrangement joins TRBV9 to TRBJ2-7; the match to TRBD2 covers 10 bases. CDR3 residues: CASSVGGLAYEQYF. DNA of the CDR3: TGTGCCAGCAGCGTAGGGGGACTAGCGTACGAGCAGTACTTC.